The 27 T cell receptor beta chains listed next were all sequenced from one sample in a study of T cell responses to AZD1222 COVID-19 vaccine. Generated by immunoSEQ multiplex PCR, the TCRdb table keeps only in-frame clones and is missing some. The sample lists 140,000 to 150,000 clones, 92% occurring once. The sequences come from peripheral blood, collected on day 0 of AZD1222 vaccination. The receptors derive from an adult in good health.

The chain recombines TRBV29-1 with TRBJ2-5; 14 nucleotides line up with TRBD2. CDR3 length: 17 residues. V trimming: 6 bases; J trimming: 1 base; junction bases outside the gene matches: 10. Germline loops: CDR1 SQVTM, CDR2 ANQGSEA. The CDR3: CSVAGTSGSGGQETQYF. As DNA, the CDR3 is TGCAGCGTCGCCGGGACTAGCGGGAGCGGGGGCCAAGAGACCCAGTACTTC.

J is TRBJ2-2 and V is TRBV11-3; D not resolved. The CDR3 has 12 residues. V shed 1 base and J shed 7 bases, with 4 bases lying between them. Germline loops: CDR1 SGHNT, CDR2 YENEEA. The CDR3 sequence: CASSLGRGELFF. The CDR3 DNA sequence: TGTGCCAGCAGCTTAGGTCGCGGGGAGCTGTTTTTT.

CDR3 loop: CASSLDPRSYNEQFF. CDR3 coding DNA: TGCGCCAGCAGCTTGGATCCGCGCTCCTACAATGAGCAGTTCTTC. The chain carries TRBV5-1 and TRBJ2-1; D uncertain. Germline loops: CDR1 SGHRS, CDR2 YFSETQ. The CDR3 is 15 residues long. The V and J ends lost 0 bases and 0 bases respectively, with 7 bases between them.

The CDR3 bases are TGTGCCAGCAGTTCCCCGGGACTAGTATACGAGCAGTACTTC. Residues: CASSSPGLVYEQYF. The chain uses TRBV28 and TRBJ2-7; the match to TRBD2 covers 8 bases. The trim removed 4 bases at V and 4 bases at J, leaving 6 bases unmatched. The CDR3 has 14 residues. Germline V gene lookup returns CDR1 MDHEN and CDR2 SYDVKM.

This clone was seen once. The chain has TRBV2 and TRBJ1-2; unclear D gene. V lost 0 bases, J lost 1 base, and 9 bases lay in between. The CDR3 is made up of 15 amino acids. The germline V gene encodes CDR1 SNHLY and CDR2 FYNNEI. CDR3 sequence reads: CASSEARSYNYGYTF. DNA of the CDR3: TGTGCCAGCAGTGAAGCGAGATCTTATAACTATGGCTACACCTTC.

The chain employs TRBV6-5 and TRBJ2-7; D is possibly TRBD2 (5 bases). Trimming removed 10 bases at V and 2 bases at J, with 15 bases between. The CDR3 spans 13 residues. CDR1 and CDR2 from the germline V gene are MNHEY and SVGAGI. CDR3 nucleotide sequence: TGTGCCATCCTGCCGGGGTCTGCCTACGAGCAGTACTTC. Protein sequence: CAILPGSAYEQYF.

V is TRBV21-1 and J is TRBJ2-7; TRBD1, as called in the table, went unchecked against the DNA. TRBV21-1 represents a pseudogene. The CDR3 length is 19 residues. This CDR3 reads CASSGTRQGRTKGDYEQYF. The CDR3 DNA reads TGTGCCAGCAGCGGGACACGACAGGGGAGGACTAAGGGAGACTACGAGCAGTACTTC.

The J gene is TRBJ2-3, the V gene TRBV5-5; D could derive from TRBD1 or TRBD2 (5 bases each). Per the germline V gene, CDR1 is SGHKS and CDR2 is YYEKEE (reference sequence). CDR3 size: 16 residues. V dropped 1 base and J dropped 7 bases, with 19 bases sitting between them. This chain's CDR3 is CASSLRDVGEFHTQYF. The DNA of the CDR3 is TGTGCCAGCAGCTTGCGGGACGTCGGTGAGTTTCATACGCAGTATTTT.

The chain has TRBV9 and TRBJ1-4, with D perhaps matching TRBD1 (5 bases). CDR1 is SGDLS and CDR2 is YYNGEE in the germline V gene. This CDR3 region has 15 residues. V shed 0 bases and J shed 4 bases, with 10 bases lying between them. This CDR3 is CASSVEGRINEKLFF. In DNA form, the CDR3 reads TGTGCCAGCAGCGTAGAGGGGCGGATTAATGAAAAACTGTTTTTT.

The chain uses TRBV27 and TRBJ1-1; the match to TRBD1 covers 7 bases. The CDR3 spans 14 residues. Trimming took 7 bases from V and 0 from J; bases not matched to a gene: 5. Germline assignment: CDR1 MNHEY and CDR2 SMNVEV (reference sequence). CDR3 sequence: CASTQDRVNTEAFF. In DNA form, the CDR3 reads TGTGCCAGCACACAAGACAGGGTGAACACTGAAGCTTTCTTT.

The gene calls are TRBV15 and TRBJ1-3; 9 bases fit TRBD1. The CDR3 length is 15 residues. Germline trimming cut 5 bases from V and 4 bases from J; bases unmatched to any gene: 6. The germline V gene encodes CDR1 LNHNV and CDR2 YYDKDF (reference sequence). The CDR3 loop reads CATSRRQGGGNTIYF. CDR3 sequence (DNA): TGTGCCACCAGCCGTCGACAGGGGGGCGGAAACACCATATATTTT.

The chain couples TRBV4-2 to TRBJ1-1, with D possibly TRBD1 on 6 matching bases. Germline loops: CDR1 LGHNA, CDR2 YNFKEQ. The CDR3 is 13 amino acids. The V gene lost 2 bases and the J gene lost 7 bases, with 11 bases spanning the gap. The CDR3 sequence is CASSQPGQIEAFF. CDR3 nucleotide sequence: TGTGCCAGCAGCCAACCCGGACAGATTGAAGCTTTCTTT.

The chain uses TRBV30 and TRBJ2-7; 8 bases fit TRBD1. Germline lookup yields CDR1 GTSNPN and CDR2 SVGIG (reference sequence). The CDR3 runs to 13 residues. V gave up 3 bases and J gave up 4 bases; unmatched junction bases: 5. The CDR3 region is CAWRGRQGYEQYF. The CDR3 coding sequence is TGTGCCTGGAGGGGGAGACAGGGGTACGAGCAGTACTTC.

V gene TRBV6-5 combines with J gene TRBJ2-7; D may match TRBD1 or TRBD2 (5 bases each). In germline, CDR1 is MNHEY, CDR2 SVGAGI. The V and J ends lost 7 bases and 0 bases respectively, with 13 bases between them. This CDR3 is 14 amino acids long. The CDR3 DNA follows: TGTGCCAGCATCGGTCGGGACCCCTCCTACGAGCAGTACTTC. This codes for CASIGRDPSYEQYF.

J is TRBJ1-5 and V is TRBV27, with 8 bases aligning to TRBD1. V lost 4 bases, J lost 0 bases, and 8 bases stayed unmatched. Germline V gives CDR1 MNHEY, CDR2 SMNVEV (reference sequence). The CDR3 is 17 amino acids. CDR3 residues: CASSSGQGKPSNQPQHF. The CDR3 DNA follows: TGTGCCAGCAGTTCCGGACAGGGCAAGCCTAGCAATCAGCCCCAGCATTTT.

The V call is TRBV5-1, the J call TRBJ2-5; the match to TRBD2 covers 8 bases. The CDR3 runs to 15 residues. Trimming at V came to 7 bases and at J to 5 bases, leaving 13 bases not matched to a gene. Looked up from germline, CDR1 is SGHRS and CDR2 is YFSETQ. The CDR3 spells CASGEPGTRTETQYF. CDR3 DNA: TGCGCCAGCGGAGAACCGGGGACTAGAACTGAGACCCAGTACTTC.

This rearrangement joins TRBV5-1 to TRBJ2-4; D possibly matches TRBD1 or TRBD2 (5 bases each). CDR1 is SGHRS and CDR2 is YFSETQ in the germline V gene. V was clipped by 6 bases and J by 8 bases, with 12 bases between them. The CDR3 is 12 amino acids. CDR3 in DNA: TGCGCCAGCACGGATCTGGGGGACATTCAGTACTTC. Protein: CASTDLGDIQYF.

The chain carries TRBV3-1 (or the pseudogene TRBV3-2) and TRBJ1-4; 12 positions match TRBD1. Germline loops: CDR1 LGHDT, CDR2 YNNKEL (reference sequence). The CDR3 covers 16 residues. J lost 6 bases, V lost 2 bases, and 4 bases had no gene match. The CDR3 DNA is TGTGCCAGCAGCCAATTCGGGACAGGGGGCGATGAAAAACTGTTTTTT. Translating it yields CASSQFGTGGDEKLFF.

The V gene is TRBV6-2 or TRBV6-3, the J gene TRBJ1-2; D gene unclear. This CDR3 comprises 12 residues. V was shortened by 1 base and J by 2 bases, with 2 bases between the two germline ends. Germline CDR1 is MNHEY and CDR2 is SVGEGT. Here the CDR3 DNA reads TGTGCCAGCAGTTACTACAACTATGGCTACACCTTC. Encoded protein: CASSYYNYGYTF.

The chain uses TRBV6-2 or TRBV6-3 and TRBJ2-1; TRBD2 matches at 9 bases. Germline trimming cut 4 bases from V and 10 bases from J; bases unmatched to any gene: 5. The CDR3 is made up of 13 amino acids. Germline CDR1 reads MNHEY; CDR2 reads SVGEGT. The CDR3 sequence: CASSWSGGPEQFF. Here the CDR3 DNA reads TGTGCCAGCAGTTGGAGCGGGGGGCCCGAGCAGTTCTTC.

The gene calls are TRBV2 and TRBJ2-7; no clear D. CDR3 size: 12 residues. Trimming stripped 5 bases from V and 6 bases from J, with 11 bases between. Germline V gives CDR1 SNHLY, CDR2 FYNNEI. The CDR3 DNA is TGTGCCAGCAGTACCGAGGCTACCGAGCAGTACTTC. It encodes CASSTEATEQYF.

The rearrangement links TRBV7-9 to TRBJ2-2; the D gene is possibly TRBD2 (6 bases). This CDR3 has 16 amino acids. Germline loops: CDR1 SEHNR, CDR2 FQNEAQ (reference sequence). Trimming removed 5 bases at V and 7 bases at J, with 20 bases between. CDR3 sequence reads: CASSPEVASDRGELFF. The CDR3 DNA reads TGTGCCAGCAGCCCCGAGGTGGCTAGCGACCGCGGGGAGCTGTTTTTT.

The gene calls are TRBV12-3 or TRBV12-4 and TRBJ2-3; no reliable D call. The CDR3 is 13 residues long. With 1 base removed from V and 6 bases from J, the gap between germline ends came to 8 bases. CDR3 bases: TGTGCCAGCAGTTTAGGTGTGGGGGATACGCAGTATTTT. This encodes CASSLGVGDTQYF.

The chain combines TRBV2 with TRBJ2-7; 9 nucleotides align to TRBD1. Trimming took 6 bases from V and 3 from J; bases not matched to a gene: 3. Per the germline V gene, CDR1 is SNHLY and CDR2 is FYNNEI. This CDR3 contains 13 residues. CDR3 loop: CASRATGGYEQYF. CDR3 nucleotide sequence: TGTGCCAGCAGGGCGACAGGGGGCTACGAGCAGTACTTC.

The count of this clone is one. V and J are TRBV24-1 and TRBJ2-7; 7 bases match TRBD1. Trimming cost V 5 bases and J 4 bases; bases outside gene matches: 10. This CDR3 region has 15 residues. Germline CDR1 KGHDR, CDR2 SFDVKD. CDR3 nucleotides: TGTGCCACCAGTGGCCGGACAGGCGGTTGGTACGAGCAGTACTTC. Its protein is CATSGRTGGWYEQYF.

The chain joins TRBV4-3 to TRBJ2-7; D gene uncertain. Germline CDR1 is LGHNA and CDR2 is YSLEER. The CDR3 sequence is 13 residues long. The germline V and J ends were trimmed by 8 bases and 0 bases, with 11 bases remaining between them. The CDR3 is CASARTRSYEQYF. The CDR3 nucleotides read TGCGCCAGCGCGCGGACCCGCTCCTACGAGCAGTACTTC.

The chain employs TRBV7-9 and TRBJ2-7, with no clear D. The CDR3 sequence is 14 residues long. Germline loops: CDR1 SEHNR, CDR2 FQNEAQ (reference sequence). V lost 0 bases and J lost 0, with 6 bases in between. The CDR3 DNA sequence: TGTGCCAGCAGCTTAGCTTGGGGCTCCTACGAGCAGTACTTC. Translating gives CASSLAWGSYEQYF.